This TCR beta chain originates from a study of cytomegalovirus exposure and HLA in healthy donors. Primers: 60 Vbeta forward and 13 Jbeta reverse. Profiled with immunoSEQ multiplex PCR; TCRdb holds only in-frame clones, not every one. The sample lists around 190,000 clones; around 80% were seen once. Germline CDR1 SGHRS, CDR2 YFSETQ. J lost 0 bases, V lost 3 bases, and 3 bases had no gene match. The CDR3 is 15 residues long. This clone was detected a few times. Its specificity is not known. Study-level findings and limits: Cytomegalovirus association was assigned to more than 150 TCR beta chains. In a later analysis, V- and J-gene trimming of beta chains associated with a DCLRE1C missense variant, replicated independently. Reportedly, a later analysis found an Asian-associated ancestry cluster had fewer N-insertions than the roughly 670-donor mean.

The sequencing sample was made of PBMCs. V gene TRBV5-1 combines with J gene TRBJ1-3; 7 bases agree with TRBD1. The clonotype originates from a man aged 40-49 years in good health and CMV-seronegative. The CDR3 coding sequence is TGCGCCAGCAGCTGGGACAGACCCTCTGGAAACACCATATATTTT. Residues: CASSWDRPSGNTIYF.